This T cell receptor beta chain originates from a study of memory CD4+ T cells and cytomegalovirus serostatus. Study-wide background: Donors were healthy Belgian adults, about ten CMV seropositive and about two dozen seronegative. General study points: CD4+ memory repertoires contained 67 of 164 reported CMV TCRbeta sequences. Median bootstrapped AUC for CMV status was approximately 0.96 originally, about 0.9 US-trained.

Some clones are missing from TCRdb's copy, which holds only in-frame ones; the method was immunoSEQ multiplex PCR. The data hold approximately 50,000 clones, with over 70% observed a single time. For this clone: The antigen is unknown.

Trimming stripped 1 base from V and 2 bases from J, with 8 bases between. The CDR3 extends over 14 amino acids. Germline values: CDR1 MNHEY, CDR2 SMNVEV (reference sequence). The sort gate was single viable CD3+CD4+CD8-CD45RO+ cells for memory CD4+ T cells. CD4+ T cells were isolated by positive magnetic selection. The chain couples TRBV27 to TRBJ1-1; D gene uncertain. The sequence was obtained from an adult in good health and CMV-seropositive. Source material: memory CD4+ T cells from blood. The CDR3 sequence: CASSLLALNTEAFF. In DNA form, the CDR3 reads TGTGCCAGCAGTTTATTGGCCCTTAACACTGAAGCTTTCTTT.